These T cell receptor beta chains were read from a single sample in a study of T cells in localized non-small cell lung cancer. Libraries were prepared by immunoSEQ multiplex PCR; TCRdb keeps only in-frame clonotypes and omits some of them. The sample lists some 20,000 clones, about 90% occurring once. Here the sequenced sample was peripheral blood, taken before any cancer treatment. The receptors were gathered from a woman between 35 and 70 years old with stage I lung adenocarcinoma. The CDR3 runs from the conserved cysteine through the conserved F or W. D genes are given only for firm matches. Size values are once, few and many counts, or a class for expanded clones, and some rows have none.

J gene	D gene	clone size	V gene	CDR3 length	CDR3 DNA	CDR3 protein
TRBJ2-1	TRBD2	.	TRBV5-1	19	TGCGCCAGCAGCGCCTCCGGGACTACTAGCCTGTCCTCCTACAATGAGCAGTTCTTC	CASSASGTTSLSSYNEQFF
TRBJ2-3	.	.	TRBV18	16	TGTGCCAGCTCACCACCGGGGGGTTATGGCACAGATACGCAGTATTTT	CASSPPGGYGTDTQYF
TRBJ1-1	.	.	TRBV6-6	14	TGTGCCAGCAGTTACAGTGTGGACTCCACTGAAGCTTTCTTT	CASSYSVDSTEAFF
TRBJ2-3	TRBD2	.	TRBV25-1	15	TGTGCCAGCAGTGATCCGGGACTAGCAGCAGATACGCAGTATTTT	CASSDPGLAADTQYF
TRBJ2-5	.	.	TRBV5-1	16	TGCGCCAGCAGCTTGGAGGGGTCCAGCGGGTGGGAGACCCAGTACTTC	CASSLEGSSGWETQYF
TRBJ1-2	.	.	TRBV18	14	TGTGCCAGCTCACCTTCGGCAGAAAACTATGGCTACACCTTC	CASSPSAENYGYTF
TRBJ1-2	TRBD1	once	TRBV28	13	TGTGCCAGCAGCCGCAGGGGGCGTTTTGGCTACACCTTC	CASSRRGRFGYTF
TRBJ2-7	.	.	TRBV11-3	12	TGTGCCAGCAGCTTAGACAGGGCCGAGCAGTACTTC	CASSLDRAEQYF
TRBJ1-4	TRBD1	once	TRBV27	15	TGTGCCAGCAGTTTAAAGCCGGGACAGGGTGAAAAACTGTTTTTT	CASSLKPGQGEKLFF
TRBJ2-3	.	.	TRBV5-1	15	TGCGCCAGCAGCTCGTCAGGGCTTAGCACAGATACGCAGTATTTT	CASSSSGLSTDTQYF
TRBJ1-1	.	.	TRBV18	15	TGTGCCAGCTCACCAAGCAGCCACATGAACACTGAAGCTTTCTTT	CASSPSSHMNTEAFF
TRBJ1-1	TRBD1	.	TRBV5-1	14	TGCGCCAGCAGCCCGGGACAGGTTAACACTGAAGCTTTCTTT	CASSPGQVNTEAFF
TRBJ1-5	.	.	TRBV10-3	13	TGTGCCATCAGTCCAGGGGGCAATCAGCCCCAGCATTTT	CAISPGGNQPQHF
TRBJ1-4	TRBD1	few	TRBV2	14	TGTGCCAGCAGGGATTACAGGGGGCATGAAAAACTGTTTTTT	CASRDYRGHEKLFF
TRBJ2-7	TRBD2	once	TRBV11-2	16	TGTGCCAGCAGCTTATACTCTAGCGGGGGCTCATACGAGCAGTACTTC	CASSLYSSGGSYEQYF
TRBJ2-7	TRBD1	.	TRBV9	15	TGTGCCAGCAGCGTCCAGGGGGCCAGCTCCTACGAGCAGTACTTC	CASSVQGASSYEQYF
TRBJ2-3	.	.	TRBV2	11	TGTGCCTCAAGGAGCACAGATACGCAGTATTTT	CASRSTDTQYF
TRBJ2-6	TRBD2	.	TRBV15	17	TGTGCCACCACAGGCGGGGGGTCCAGCTCTGGGGCCAACGTCCTGACTTTC	CATTGGGSSSGANVLTF
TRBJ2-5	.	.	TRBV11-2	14	TGTGCCAGCAGCTTAGATCTCCAGCAAGAGACCCAGTACTTC	CASSLDLQQETQYF
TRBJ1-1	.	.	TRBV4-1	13	TGCGCCAGCAGCCGATCAACAGCACCCGAAGCTTTCTTT	CASSRSTAPEAFF
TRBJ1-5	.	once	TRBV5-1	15	TGCGCCAGCAGCGTTATGGGGGTAGGCAATCAGCCCCAGCATTTT	CASSVMGVGNQPQHF
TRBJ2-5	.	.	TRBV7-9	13	TGTGCCAGCAGCTTCCCGGCAGGGGAGACCCAGTACTTC	CASSFPAGETQYF
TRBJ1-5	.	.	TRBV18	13	TGTGCCAGCTCGCCGACAGGCAATCAGCCCCAGCATTTT	CASSPTGNQPQHF
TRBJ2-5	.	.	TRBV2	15	TGTGCCAGCAGTGAAGAGGGGGGGCCTGAAGAGACCCAGTACTTC	CASSEEGGPEETQYF